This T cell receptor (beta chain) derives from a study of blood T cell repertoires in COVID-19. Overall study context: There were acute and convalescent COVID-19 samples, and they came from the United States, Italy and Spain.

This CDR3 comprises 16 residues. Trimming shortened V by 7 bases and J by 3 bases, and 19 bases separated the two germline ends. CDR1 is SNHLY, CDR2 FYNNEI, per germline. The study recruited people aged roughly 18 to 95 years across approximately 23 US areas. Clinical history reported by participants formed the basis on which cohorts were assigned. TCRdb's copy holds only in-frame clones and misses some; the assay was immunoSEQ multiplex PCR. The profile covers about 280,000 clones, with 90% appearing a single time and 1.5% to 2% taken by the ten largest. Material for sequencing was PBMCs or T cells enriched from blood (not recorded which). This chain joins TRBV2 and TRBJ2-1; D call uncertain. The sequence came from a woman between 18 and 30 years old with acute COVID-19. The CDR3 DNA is TGTGCCAGCATGGATACCGGCGGAGCCTTCTACAATGAGCAGTTCTTC. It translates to CASMDTGGAFYNEQFF.